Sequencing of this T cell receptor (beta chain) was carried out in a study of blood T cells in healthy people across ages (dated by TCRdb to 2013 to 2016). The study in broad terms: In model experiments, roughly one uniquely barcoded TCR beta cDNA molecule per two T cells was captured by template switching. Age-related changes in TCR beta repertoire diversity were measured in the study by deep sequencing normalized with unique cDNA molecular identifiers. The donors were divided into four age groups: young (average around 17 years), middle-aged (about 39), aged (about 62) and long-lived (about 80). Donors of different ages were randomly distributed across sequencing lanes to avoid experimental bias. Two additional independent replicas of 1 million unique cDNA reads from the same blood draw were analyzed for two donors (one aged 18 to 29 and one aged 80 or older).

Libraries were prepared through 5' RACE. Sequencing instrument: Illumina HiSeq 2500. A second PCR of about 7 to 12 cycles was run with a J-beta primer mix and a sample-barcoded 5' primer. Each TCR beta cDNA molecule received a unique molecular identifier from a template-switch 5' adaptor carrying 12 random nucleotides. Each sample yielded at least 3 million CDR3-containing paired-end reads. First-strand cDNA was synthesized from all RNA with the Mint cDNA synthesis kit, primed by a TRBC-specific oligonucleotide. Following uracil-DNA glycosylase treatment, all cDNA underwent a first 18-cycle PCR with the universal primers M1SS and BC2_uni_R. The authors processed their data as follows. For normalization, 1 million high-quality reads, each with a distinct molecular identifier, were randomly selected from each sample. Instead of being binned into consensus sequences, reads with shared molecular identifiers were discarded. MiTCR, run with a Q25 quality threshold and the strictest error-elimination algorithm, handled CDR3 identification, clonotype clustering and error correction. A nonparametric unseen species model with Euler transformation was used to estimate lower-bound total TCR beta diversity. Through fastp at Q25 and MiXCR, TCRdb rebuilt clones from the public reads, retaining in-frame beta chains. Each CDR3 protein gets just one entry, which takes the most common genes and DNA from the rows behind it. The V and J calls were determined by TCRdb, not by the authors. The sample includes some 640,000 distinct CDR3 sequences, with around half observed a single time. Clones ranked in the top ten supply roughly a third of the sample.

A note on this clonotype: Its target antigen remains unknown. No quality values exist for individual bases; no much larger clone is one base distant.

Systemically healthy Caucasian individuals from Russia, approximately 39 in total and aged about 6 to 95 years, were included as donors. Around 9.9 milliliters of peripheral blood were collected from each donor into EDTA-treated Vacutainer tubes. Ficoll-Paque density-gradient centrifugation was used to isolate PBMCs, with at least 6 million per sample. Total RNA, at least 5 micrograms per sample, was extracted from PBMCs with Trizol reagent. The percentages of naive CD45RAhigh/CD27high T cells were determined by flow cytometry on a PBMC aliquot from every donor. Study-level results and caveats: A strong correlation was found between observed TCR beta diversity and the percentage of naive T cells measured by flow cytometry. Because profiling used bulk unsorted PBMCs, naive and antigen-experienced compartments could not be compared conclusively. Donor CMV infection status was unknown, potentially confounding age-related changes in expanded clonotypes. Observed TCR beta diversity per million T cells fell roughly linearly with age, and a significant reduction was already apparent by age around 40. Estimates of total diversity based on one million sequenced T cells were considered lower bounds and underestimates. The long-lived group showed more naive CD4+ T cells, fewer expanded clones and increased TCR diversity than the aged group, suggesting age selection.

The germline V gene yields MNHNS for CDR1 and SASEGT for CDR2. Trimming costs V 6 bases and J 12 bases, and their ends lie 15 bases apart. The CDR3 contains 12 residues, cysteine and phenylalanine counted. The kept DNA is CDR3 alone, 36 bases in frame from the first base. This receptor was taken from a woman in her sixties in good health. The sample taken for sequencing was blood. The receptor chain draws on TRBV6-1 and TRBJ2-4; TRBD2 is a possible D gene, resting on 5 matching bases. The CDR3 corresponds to CASRTPPSGQYF. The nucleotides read TGTGCCAGCAGGACCCCGCCAAGCGGTCAGTACTTC.